Below are 23 T cell receptor beta chains sequenced from a single sample in a study of blood T cell repertoires in COVID-19 (dated by TCRdb to 2018 to 2020). Library construction relied on the immunoSEQ multiplex PCR assay. Not all clones reach the TCRdb copy of this immuneACCESS table, which keeps in-frame sequences only. Checked studies attribute under half of the gap to unresolved V genes and leave the rest unexplained. This sample holds about 300,000 clones; more than 70% were observed only once. The ten largest clones represent 5.5% to 7% of the sample. Sequenced input: peripheral blood. These receptors were obtained from a woman younger than 45 who had recovered from COVID-19.

The chain couples TRBV5-1 to TRBJ2-3; TRBD2 is a possible D gene (6 bases). V dropped 9 bases and J dropped 0 bases, with 23 bases sitting between them. The CDR3 has 17 amino acids. The V gene's germline CDR1 is SGHRS and CDR2 YFSETQ. The CDR3 spells CATTTGLSPPSTDTQYF. For the CDR3, the DNA is TGCGCCACCACAACAGGACTAAGCCCCCCTAGCACAGATACGCAGTATTTT.

The chain has TRBV29-1 and TRBJ1-1; TRBD1 might be the D (5 bases). V lost 6 bases and J 10 bases, leaving 15 bases between the germline ends. Germline CDR1 is SQVTM and CDR2 is ANQGSEA. This CDR3 comprises 11 residues. The CDR3 here is CSVSGGVRAFF. CDR3 nucleotide sequence: TGCAGCGTCTCGGGGGGGGTGAGAGCTTTCTTT.

The V gene is TRBV19, the J gene TRBJ2-4; the D gene is possibly TRBD1 (6 bases). Germline V gene data show CDR1 as LNHDA and CDR2 as SQIVND (reference sequence). Trimming removed 3 bases at V and 6 bases at J, with 12 bases between. CDR3 length equals 14 residues. The CDR3 loop is CASSMRTVRNIQYF. The CDR3 region has the DNA TGTGCCAGTAGTATGAGGACAGTGAGAAACATTCAGTACTTC.

The CDR3 reads CASRPGTVNTGELFF. In DNA, the CDR3 is TGTGCCAGCAGGCCCGGGACAGTGAACACCGGGGAGCTGTTTTTT. This sequence joins TRBV2 and TRBJ2-2; 7 nucleotides align to TRBD1. The CDR3 runs 15 residues. With V trimmed by 6 bases and J by 1 base, 5 bases remained unmatched. Germline-derived CDR1 and CDR2 are SNHLY and FYNNEI. Using reference TRBV2 and TRBJ2-2 for the parts outside the CDR3, the full variable domain is EPEVTQTPSHQVTQMGQEVILRCVPISNHLYFYWYRQILGQKVEFLVSFYNNEISEKSEIFDDQFSVERPDGSNFTLKIRSTKLEDSAMYFCASRPGTVNTGELFFGEGSRLTVL.

The chain recombines TRBV2 with TRBJ2-7; possible D gene TRBD2, 7 bases. V shed 7 bases and J shed 7 bases, with 17 bases lying between them. Germline CDR1 SNHLY, CDR2 FYNNEI. There are 13 residues in the CDR3. As DNA, the CDR3 is TGTGCCAGCACCGTGGGGGGGCCGAAAGAGCAGTACTTC. It translates to CASTVGGPKEQYF.

The CDR3 loop is CASSLISGGEGEQYF. The CDR3 DNA follows: TGTGCCAGCAGCTTAATCTCCGGGGGGGAGGGTGAGCAGTACTTC. V and J are TRBV7-8 and TRBJ2-7; TRBD2 aligns across 8 bases. Trimming cost V 2 bases and J 7 bases; bases outside gene matches: 10. Germline V gene lookup returns CDR1 SGHVS and CDR2 FQNEAQ. CDR3 size: 15 residues.

V gene TRBV27 combines with J gene TRBJ1-2, with D possibly matching TRBD1 (6 bases). V dropped 1 base and J dropped 5 bases, with 17 bases sitting between them. This CDR3 contains 16 residues. Germline V gives CDR1 MNHEY, CDR2 SMNVEV (reference sequence). CDR3 nucleotide sequence: TGTGCCAGCAGTTTATTTGGCGGACAGAACGTTTATGGCTACACCTTC. It codes for CASSLFGGQNVYGYTF.

The chain couples TRBV6-5 to TRBJ1-5, with TRBD1 matching over 8 bases. CDR1 and CDR2 (germline): MNHEY, SVGAGI. The CDR3 consists of 14 residues. V was clipped by 6 bases and J by 8 bases; unmatched bases: 9. The DNA of the CDR3 is TGTGCCAGCAGGCCGAACAGGGGGACGGAGCCCCAGCATTTT. Translated: CASRPNRGTEPQHF.

The chain employs TRBV11-2 and TRBJ1-3; D is uncertain. Looked up from germline, CDR1 is SGHAT and CDR2 is FQNNGV. V was shortened by 2 bases and J by 3 bases, with 17 bases between the two germline ends. CDR3 size: 17 residues. CDR3 in DNA: TGTGCCAGCAGCTTATTTCGGACTTCTCGGGTTGGAAACACCATATATTTT. Translating it yields CASSLFRTSRVGNTIYF.

The chain couples TRBV7-9 to TRBJ1-4, with D unclear. Germline CDR1 and CDR2: SEHNR and FQNEAQ (reference sequence). V was pared by 0 bases and J by 8 bases, with 22 bases between. The CDR3 has 18 residues. CDR3 bases: TGTGCCAGCAGCTTAGCGGGCCAGTATCGGCTCCGCTTGGAAAAACTGTTTTTT. It translates to CASSLAGQYRLRLEKLFF. The complete variable domain, with remaining parts taken from reference TRBV7-9 and TRBJ1-4, reads DTGVSQNPRHKITKRGQNVTFRCDPISEHNRLYWYRQTLGQGPEFLTYFQNEAQLEKSRLLSDRFSAERPKGSFSTLEIQRTEQGDSAMYLCASSLAGQYRLRLEKLFFGSGTQLSVL.

V usage is TRBV5-5 and J usage is TRBJ1-4, with 7 positions matching TRBD1. Trimming cost V 0 bases and J 6 bases; bases outside gene matches: 2. This CDR3 contains 14 residues. Germline values: CDR1 SGHKS, CDR2 YYEKEE (reference sequence). Written as DNA, the CDR3 is TGTGCCAGCAGCTTGGAGGGGGCGTATGAAAAACTGTTTTTT. As protein: CASSLEGAYEKLFF.

The chain couples TRBV29-1 to TRBJ1-2, with 8 bases fitting TRBD1. J was trimmed by 8 bases and V by 7 bases; bases with no gene match: 6. The germline V gene encodes CDR1 SQVTM and CDR2 ANQGSEA. The CDR3 sequence is 11 residues long. CDR3 nucleotide sequence: TGCAGCGAGCAGGGGGCTGAGGGCTACACCTTC. Its translation is CSEQGAEGYTF.

This chain uses TRBV3-1 (or the pseudogene TRBV3-2) with TRBJ2-7; 7 nucleotides match TRBD2. J gave up 4 bases and V 4 bases, and 10 bases lay outside the gene matches. CDR3 length: 15 amino acids. Germline lookup yields CDR1 LGHDT and CDR2 YNNKEL (reference sequence). Here the CDR3 DNA reads TGTGCCAGCAGCCGACTTGGGGGGGTCGGGTACGAGCAGTACTTC. Its translation: CASSRLGGVGYEQYF.

The chain recombines TRBV2 with TRBJ2-1; D call uncertain. CDR1 and CDR2 from the germline V gene are SNHLY and FYNNEI. V dropped 3 bases and J dropped 6 bases, with 6 bases sitting between them. This CDR3 is 12 amino acids long. The CDR3 DNA reads TGTGCCAGCAGTGACCCCCGCAATGAGCAGTTCTTC. Amino acid sequence: CASSDPRNEQFF. The whole variable domain, filled in from reference TRBV2 and TRBJ2-1, reads EPEVTQTPSHQVTQMGQEVILRCVPISNHLYFYWYRQILGQKVEFLVSFYNNEISEKSEIFDDQFSVERPDGSNFTLKIRSTKLEDSAMYFCASSDPRNEQFFGPGTRLTVL.

This chain joins TRBV5-4 and TRBJ1-1; D unclear. There are 14 residues in the CDR3. The germline V and J ends were trimmed by 4 bases and 0 bases, with 10 bases remaining between them. Germline V CDR1 and CDR2: SGHNT, YYREEE (reference sequence). The CDR3, as DNA: TGTGCCAGCAGCCGTGGGCCGTTGAACACTGAAGCTTTCTTT. This encodes CASSRGPLNTEAFF.

At least ten counts were recorded for this clone. CDR3 DNA sequence: TGCGCCAGCAGCTTGGCCGAGGACATACTCTACGAGCAGTACTTC. It specifies CASSLAEDILYEQYF. The genes are TRBV5-1 and TRBJ2-7; a possible D gene is TRBD1 (5 bases). The V gene lost 0 bases and the J gene lost 3 bases, with 13 bases spanning the gap. CDR1 is SGHRS, CDR2 YFSETQ, per germline. The CDR3 extends over 15 amino acids.

There are a few counts of this clone. This chain uses TRBV30 with TRBJ1-6; D remains ambiguous. Between the trimmed V and J ends, which lost 2 bases and 7 bases, there was a span of 12 bases. Germline CDR1 and CDR2: GTSNPN and SVGIG (reference sequence). The CDR3 is made up of 14 amino acids. The CDR3 is CAWSSVRGNSPLHF. The CDR3 nucleotides read TGTGCCTGGAGTAGTGTGCGCGGCAATTCACCCCTCCACTTT.

CDR3 in amino acids: CASSPPGRGNEQFF. The CDR3 DNA sequence: TGTGCCAGCAGCCCCCCGGGCAGAGGGAATGAGCAGTTCTTC. The genes are TRBV3-1 (or the pseudogene TRBV3-2) and TRBJ2-1; D might be TRBD2 (5 bases). The germline V gene has CDR1 LGHDT and CDR2 YNNKEL (reference sequence). V lost 4 bases and J 7 bases, leaving 14 bases between the germline ends. CDR3 length equals 14 residues.

V and J are TRBV5-6 and TRBJ1-6; TRBD1 matches at 8 bases. With 0 bases clipped from V and 9 bases from J, the junction kept 2 bases outside the gene matches. This CDR3 has 14 amino acids. Germline loops: CDR1 SGHDT, CDR2 YYEEEE. The CDR3 bases are TGTGCCAGCAGCTTGGACAGGGGGACTTCACCCCTCCACTTT. This sequence encodes CASSLDRGTSPLHF.

Points on this clone: Other nucleotide sequences from this sample produce the same CDR3. The chain recombines TRBV27 with TRBJ2-2; no firm D call. CDR1 is MNHEY and CDR2 is SMNVEV in the germline V gene (reference sequence). V was clipped by 5 bases and J by 1 base, with 2 bases between them. The CDR3 has 12 residues. CDR3 nucleotide sequence: TGTGCCAGCAGTCTGAACACCGGGGAGCTGTTTTTT. This codes for CASSLNTGELFF.

This CDR3 reads CASSWRGPGTGELFF. CDR3 DNA: TGCGCCAGCAGCTGGCGCGGGCCGGGCACCGGGGAGCTGTTTTTT. J is TRBJ2-2 and V is TRBV5-1; TRBD2 is a possible D gene (5 bases). The CDR3 contains 15 residues. The V gene lost 3 bases and the J gene lost 4 bases, with 13 bases spanning the gap. The germline CDR1 and CDR2 sequences are SGHRS and YFSETQ.

The table lists this clone with a count of one. The CDR3 reads CASGMGQRYGYTF. CDR3 sequence (DNA): TGTGCCAGCGGAATGGGACAGAGATACGGCTACACCTTC. This rearrangement joins TRBV12-3 or TRBV12-4 to TRBJ1-2; 7 bases are shared with TRBD1. CDR3 length: 13 residues. V dropped 8 bases and J dropped 8; count of bases not matched to a gene: 11.

The V and J genes are TRBV3-1 (or the pseudogene TRBV3-2) and TRBJ1-2, with 9 bases identical to TRBD1. The CDR3 sequence is 15 residues long. Germline V gene data show CDR1 as LGHDT and CDR2 as YNNKEL (reference sequence). The V and J ends lost 1 base and 4 bases, in that order; junction bases with no gene match: 4. The CDR3, as DNA: TGTGCCAGCAGCCAAGGACAGGGGGTCGGCTATGGCTACACCTTC. Its translation: CASSQGQGVGYGYTF.